This T cell receptor beta chain was captured in a study of T-cell reconstitution after alpha-beta-depleted transplantation in children. General study findings and limits: Day-60 TCRbeta diversity that was high in some patients was derived from surviving recipient T cells and thymic progenitors. One year after transplant, T-cell counts and diversity came mostly from newly produced T cells. Alpha-beta T cells about two months after transplant reportedly derived from several hundred expanded graft clones.

Unique molecular identifiers were incorporated when the TCRbeta library was constructed. In TCRdb, the PCR reads were re-called with MiXCR into one record per CDR3 protein. The sample carries almost 500,000 distinct CDR3 sequences, under 12% recorded once. CDR1 is WNHNN and CDR2 is SYGVQD in the germline V gene (reference sequence). This CDR3 region has 19 residues. V dropped 0 bases and J dropped 3; count of bases not matched to a gene: 13. On this clonotype itself: Its antigen remains unidentified.

The sequence was obtained from a child under 10 years old with inherited bone marrow failure, due to receive a stem cell transplant. V gene TRBV10-1 combines with J gene TRBJ2-1; 8 bases are shared with TRBD2. This specimen was PBMCs, taken before TCRalphabeta/CD19-depleted stem cell transplant. CDR3 residues: CASSESLGSGAARYNEQFF. The DNA of the CDR3 is TGCGCCAGCAGTGAGTCGTTGGGTAGCGGGGCTGCGCGCTACAATGAGCAGTTCTTC.